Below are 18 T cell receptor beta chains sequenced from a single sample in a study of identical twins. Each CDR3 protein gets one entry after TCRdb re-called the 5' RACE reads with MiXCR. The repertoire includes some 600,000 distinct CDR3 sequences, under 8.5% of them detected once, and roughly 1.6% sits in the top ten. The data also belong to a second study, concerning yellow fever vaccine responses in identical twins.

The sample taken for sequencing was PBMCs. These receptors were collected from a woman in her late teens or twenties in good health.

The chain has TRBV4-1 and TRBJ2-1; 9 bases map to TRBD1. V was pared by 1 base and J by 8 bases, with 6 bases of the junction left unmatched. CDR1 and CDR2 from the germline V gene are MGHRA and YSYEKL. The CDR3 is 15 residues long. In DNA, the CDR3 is TGCGCCAGCAGCCAAGGGGACAGGGAATTTGATGAGCAGTTCTTC. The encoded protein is CASSQGDREFDEQFF.

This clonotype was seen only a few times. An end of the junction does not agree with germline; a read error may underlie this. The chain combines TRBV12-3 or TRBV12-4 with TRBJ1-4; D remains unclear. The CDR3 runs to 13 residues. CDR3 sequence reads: CASSLGRNEKLFF. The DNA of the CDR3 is TGTGCCAGCAGTTTAGGGCGGAATGAAAAACTTTTTTTT.

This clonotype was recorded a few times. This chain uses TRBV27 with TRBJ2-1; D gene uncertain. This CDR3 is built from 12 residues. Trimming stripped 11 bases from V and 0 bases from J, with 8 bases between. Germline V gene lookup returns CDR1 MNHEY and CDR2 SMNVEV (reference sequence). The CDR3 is CADTHSYNEQFF. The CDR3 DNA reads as TGTGCCGACACTCACTCCTACAATGAGCAGTTCTTC.

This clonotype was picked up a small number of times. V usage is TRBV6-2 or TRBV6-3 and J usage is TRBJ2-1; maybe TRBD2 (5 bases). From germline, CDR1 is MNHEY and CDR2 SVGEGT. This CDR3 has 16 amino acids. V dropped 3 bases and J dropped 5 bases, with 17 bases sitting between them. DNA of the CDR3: TGTGCCAGCAGTTATTCTTCGTCGGGGAACCACAATGAGCAGTTCTTC. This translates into CASSYSSSGNHNEQFF.

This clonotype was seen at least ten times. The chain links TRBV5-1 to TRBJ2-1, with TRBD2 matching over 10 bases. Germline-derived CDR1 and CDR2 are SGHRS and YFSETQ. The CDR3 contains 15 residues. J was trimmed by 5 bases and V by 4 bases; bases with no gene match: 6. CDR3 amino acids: CASSLGTSVHNEQFF. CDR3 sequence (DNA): TGCGCCAGCAGCCTTGGGACTAGCGTTCACAATGAGCAGTTCTTC.

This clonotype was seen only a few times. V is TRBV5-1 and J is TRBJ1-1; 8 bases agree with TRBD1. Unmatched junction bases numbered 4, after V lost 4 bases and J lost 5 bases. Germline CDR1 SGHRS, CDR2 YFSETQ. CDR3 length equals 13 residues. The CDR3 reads CASSATGETEAFF. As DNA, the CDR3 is TGCGCCAGCAGCGCGACAGGGGAGACTGAAGCTTTCTTT.

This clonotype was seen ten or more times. The CDR3 coding sequence is TGTGCCAGCAGGGGGTCTAGCGGGCCGCACACAGATACGCAGTATTTT. Encoded protein: CASRGSSGPHTDTQYF. The rearrangement uses TRBV11-2 and TRBJ2-3, with 8 nucleotides matching TRBD2. V lost 6 bases, J lost 2 bases, and 10 bases stayed unmatched. The germline gives CDR1 SGHAT, CDR2 FQNNGV. CDR3 length: 16 residues.

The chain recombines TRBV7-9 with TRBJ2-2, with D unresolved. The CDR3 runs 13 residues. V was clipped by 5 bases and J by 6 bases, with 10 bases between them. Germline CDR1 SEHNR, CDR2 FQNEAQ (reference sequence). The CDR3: CASSPDSAGELFF. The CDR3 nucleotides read TGTGCCAGCAGCCCAGACTCCGCCGGGGAGCTGTTTTTT.

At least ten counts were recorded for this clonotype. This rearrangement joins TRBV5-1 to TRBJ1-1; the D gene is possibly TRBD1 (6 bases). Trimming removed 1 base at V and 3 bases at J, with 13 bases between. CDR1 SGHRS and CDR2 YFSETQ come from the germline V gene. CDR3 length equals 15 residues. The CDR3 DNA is TGCGCCAGCAGCTTGCAGAGGGGGTTGGACACTGAAGCTTTCTTT. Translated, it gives CASSLQRGLDTEAFF.

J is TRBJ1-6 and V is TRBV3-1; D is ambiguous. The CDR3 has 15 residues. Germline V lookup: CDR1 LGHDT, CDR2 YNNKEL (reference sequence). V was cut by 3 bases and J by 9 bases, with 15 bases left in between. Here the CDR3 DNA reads TGTGCCAGCAGCCACCAGACGGAAAGGACTTCACCCCTCCACTTT. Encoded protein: CASSHQTERTSPLHF. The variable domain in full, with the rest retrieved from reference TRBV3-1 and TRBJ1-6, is DTAVSQTPKYLVTQMGNDKSIKCEQNLGHDTMYWYKQDSKKFLKIMFSYNNKELIINETVPNRFSPKSPDKAHLNLHINSLELGDSAVYFCASSHQTERTSPLHFGNGTRLTVT.

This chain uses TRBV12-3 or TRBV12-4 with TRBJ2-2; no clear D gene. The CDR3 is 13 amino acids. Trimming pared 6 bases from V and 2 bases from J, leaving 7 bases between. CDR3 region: CASRAYNTGELFF. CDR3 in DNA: TGTGCCAGCAGGGCCTACAACACCGGGGAGCTGTTTTTT.

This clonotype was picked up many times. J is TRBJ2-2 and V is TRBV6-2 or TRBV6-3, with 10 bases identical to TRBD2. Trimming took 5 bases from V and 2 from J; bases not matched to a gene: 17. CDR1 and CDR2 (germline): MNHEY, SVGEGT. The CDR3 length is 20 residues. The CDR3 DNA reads TGTGCCAGCAGTCATCAGGGAAAAACCGGGACTAGCGCCAACACCGGGGAGCTGTTTTTT. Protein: CASSHQGKTGTSANTGELFF.

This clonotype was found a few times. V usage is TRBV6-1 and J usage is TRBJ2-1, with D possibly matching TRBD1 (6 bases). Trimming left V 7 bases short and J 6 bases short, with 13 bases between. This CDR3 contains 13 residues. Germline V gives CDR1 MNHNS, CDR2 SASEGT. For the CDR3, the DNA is TGTGCCAGCAAGAGGACAGATCTCAATGAGCAGTTCTTC. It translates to CASKRTDLNEQFF.

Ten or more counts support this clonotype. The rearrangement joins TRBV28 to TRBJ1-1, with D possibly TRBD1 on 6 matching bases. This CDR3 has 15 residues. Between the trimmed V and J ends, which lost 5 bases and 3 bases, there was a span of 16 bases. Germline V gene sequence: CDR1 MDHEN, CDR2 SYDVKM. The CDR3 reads CASSPFGGQHTEAFF. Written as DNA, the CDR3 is TGTGCCAGCAGTCCGTTCGGGGGACAACACACTGAAGCTTTCTTT.

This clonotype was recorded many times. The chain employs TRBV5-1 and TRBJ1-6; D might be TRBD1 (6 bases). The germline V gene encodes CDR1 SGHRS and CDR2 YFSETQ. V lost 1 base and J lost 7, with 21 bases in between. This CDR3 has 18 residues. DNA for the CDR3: TGCGCCAGCAGCTTGACGTGGGCGGGGGGCGATTCAAATTCACCCCTCCACTTT. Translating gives CASSLTWAGGDSNSPLHF. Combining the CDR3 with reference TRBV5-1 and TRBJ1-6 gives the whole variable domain KAGVTQTPRYLIKTRGQQVTLSCSPISGHRSVSWYQQTPGQGLQFLFEYFSETQRNKGNFPGRFSGRQFSNSRSEMNVSTLELGDSALYLCASSLTWAGGDSNSPLHFGNGTRLTVT.

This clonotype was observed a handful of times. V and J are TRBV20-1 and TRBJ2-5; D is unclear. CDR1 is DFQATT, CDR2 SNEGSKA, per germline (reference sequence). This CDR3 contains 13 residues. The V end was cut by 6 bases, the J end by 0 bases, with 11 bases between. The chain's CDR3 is CSAKFRDQETQYF. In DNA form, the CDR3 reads TGCAGTGCAAAATTCCGGGACCAAGAGACCCAGTACTTC.

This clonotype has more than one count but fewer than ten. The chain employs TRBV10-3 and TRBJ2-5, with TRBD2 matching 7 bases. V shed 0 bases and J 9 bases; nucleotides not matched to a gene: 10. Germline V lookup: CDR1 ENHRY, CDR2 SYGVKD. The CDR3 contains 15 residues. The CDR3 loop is CAISESTVTRGAQYF. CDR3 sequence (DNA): TGTGCCATCAGTGAGTCGACGGTGACCCGGGGGGCCCAGTACTTC.

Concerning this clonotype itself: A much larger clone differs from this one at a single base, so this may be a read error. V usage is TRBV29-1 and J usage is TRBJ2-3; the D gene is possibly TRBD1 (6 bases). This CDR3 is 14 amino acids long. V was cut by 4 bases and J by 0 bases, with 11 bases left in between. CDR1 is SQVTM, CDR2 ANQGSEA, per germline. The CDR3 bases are TGCAGCGTTGTAGGACAGATAAGCACAGATACGCAGTATTTT. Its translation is CSVVGQISTDTQYF.